This TCR beta chain comes out of a study of cytotoxic CD8 clonotypes in ibrutinib-treated CLL. Study details: Among the samples, the mean was about 260,000 productive templates and 94,082 productive rearrangements.

Deep sequencing aimed at 1 in 200,000 to 1 in 1 million T cells' resolution. The method was immunoSEQ multiplex PCR; TCRdb's version includes in-frame clones alone and lacks a portion of them. The data show about 160,000 clones, approximately 77% seen once. V lost 0 bases to trimming and J lost 0 bases; unmatched junction nucleotides: 7. The CDR3 runs 19 residues. CDR1 and CDR2 from the germline V gene are SNHLY and FYNNEI. As to this clone: Its target is unknown.

Broader study findings: Clonality correlated strongly with circulating CD8+ T cells and exceeded age-matched healthy donors at baseline. Clonality grew at ibrutinib response; at progression, it decreased back toward baseline.

The source material was PBMCs, sampled after 12 months of ibrutinib treatment. This TCR derives from a human donor with chronic lymphocytic leukemia. The genes are TRBV2 and TRBJ2-1, with TRBD2 identical over 11 bases. The CDR3 is CASSEATSGAISSYNEQFF. In DNA, the CDR3 is TGTGCCAGCAGTGAAGCGACTAGCGGGGCCATTAGCTCCTACAATGAGCAGTTCTTC.